These 9 T cell receptor beta chains were all obtained from the same sample, sequenced in a study of T cell clones after liver transplantation. Produced via immunoSEQ multiplex PCR; TCRdb's table is partial and in-frame only. The sample yields 90,000 to 120,000 clones, 75% to 85% seen once. Sequences were derived from CD4+ T cells from blood, sampled before liver transplant. These receptors came from a human donor who received a liver transplant.

This clone was observed a few times. The chain uses TRBV10-3 and TRBJ2-2, with D uncertain. V dropped 6 bases and J dropped 1 base, with 9 bases sitting between them. The CDR3 is 14 residues long. The germline gives CDR1 ENHRY, CDR2 SYGVKD. The DNA of the CDR3 is TGTGCCATCAGAGGTGAAGGGAACACCGGGGAGCTGTTTTTT. This translates into CAIRGEGNTGELFF.

The chain is built from TRBV6-5 and TRBJ2-3, with D tentatively TRBD2 (5 bases). The germline CDR1 and CDR2 sequences are MNHEY and SVGAGI. Trimming left V 4 bases short and J 6 bases short, with 14 bases between. The CDR3 runs to 14 residues. CDR3 sequence reads: CASSSLGSRDTQYF. The CDR3 nucleotides read TGTGCCAGCAGTTCCTTGGGGAGTCGGGATACGCAGTATTTT.

DNA for the CDR3: TGTGCCAGCAGTTTATCTCCCAACCAAGAGACCCAGTACTTC. This gives the protein CASSLSPNQETQYF. The chain recombines TRBV27 with TRBJ2-5, with D unclear. Per germline, CDR1 MNHEY and CDR2 SMNVEV (reference sequence). The CDR3 runs 14 residues. Trimming pared 0 bases from V and 0 bases from J, leaving 5 bases between.

The chain uses TRBV5-4 and TRBJ1-4; 8 nucleotides align to TRBD1. With V trimmed by 4 bases and J by 5 bases, 4 bases remained unmatched. CDR3 length: 14 residues. Per the germline V gene, CDR1 is SGHNT and CDR2 is YYREEE (reference sequence). CDR3 DNA: TGTGCCAGCAGCATCACAGGGGGAAATGAAAAACTGTTTTTT. The encoded protein is CASSITGGNEKLFF.

The chain has TRBV18 and TRBJ2-2; D may correspond to TRBD1 or TRBD2 (5 bases each). CDR3 length: 16 residues. From germline, CDR1 is KGHSH and CDR2 LQKENI. The V end was cut by 0 bases, the J end by 9 bases, with 17 bases between. In DNA form, the CDR3 reads TGTGCCAGCTCACCACCCTCCGGGACCCCGGAAAGGGAGCTGTTTTTT. Protein product: CASSPPSGTPERELFF. The variable domain in full, with the rest retrieved from reference TRBV18 and TRBJ2-2, is NAGVMQNPRHLVRRRGQEARLRCSPMKGHSHVYWYRQLPEEGLKFMVYLQKENIIDESGMPKERFSAEFPKEGPSILRIQQVVRGDSAAYFCASSPPSGTPERELFFGEGSRLTVL.

The J gene is TRBJ2-7, the V gene TRBV7-3; either TRBD1 or TRBD2 may fit D (5 bases each). Trimming took 5 bases from V and 1 from J, leaving 12 bases between them. This CDR3 is built from 14 residues. The germline V gene has CDR1 SGHTA and CDR2 FQGTGA. The chain's CDR3 is CASSPGATSYEQYF. The CDR3 region has the DNA TGTGCCAGCAGCCCCGGGGCTACATCCTACGAGCAGTACTTC.

The chain couples TRBV18 to TRBJ1-3; D unclear. CDR1 and CDR2 (germline): KGHSH, LQKENI. Trimming took 3 bases from V and 4 from J, leaving 13 bases between them. This CDR3 has 15 residues. The chain's CDR3 is CASSPIIASGNTIYF. In DNA, the CDR3 is TGTGCCAGCTCACCGATAATTGCGTCCGGAAACACCATATATTTT.

This clone came up once. This chain joins TRBV5-1 and TRBJ1-2; 10 bases match TRBD1. Trimming took 4 bases from V and 8 from J; bases not matched to a gene: 8. CDR3 length: 14 amino acids. Germline V gene data show CDR1 as SGHRS and CDR2 as YFSETQ. The DNA for the CDR3 is TGCGCCAGCAGCCCGGGGACAGGGGTGTTCGGCTACACCTTC. This codes for CASSPGTGVFGYTF.

CDR3 in DNA: TGTGCCACCGCTTCACGAAACTATGGCTACACCTTC. It is translated as CATASRNYGYTF. The gene calls are TRBV6-5 and TRBJ1-2; no firm D call. CDR1 MNHEY and CDR2 SVGAGI come from the germline V gene. The length of the CDR3 is 12 residues. The ends were cut back, 10 bases at V and 2 bases at J, with 11 bases in the middle.